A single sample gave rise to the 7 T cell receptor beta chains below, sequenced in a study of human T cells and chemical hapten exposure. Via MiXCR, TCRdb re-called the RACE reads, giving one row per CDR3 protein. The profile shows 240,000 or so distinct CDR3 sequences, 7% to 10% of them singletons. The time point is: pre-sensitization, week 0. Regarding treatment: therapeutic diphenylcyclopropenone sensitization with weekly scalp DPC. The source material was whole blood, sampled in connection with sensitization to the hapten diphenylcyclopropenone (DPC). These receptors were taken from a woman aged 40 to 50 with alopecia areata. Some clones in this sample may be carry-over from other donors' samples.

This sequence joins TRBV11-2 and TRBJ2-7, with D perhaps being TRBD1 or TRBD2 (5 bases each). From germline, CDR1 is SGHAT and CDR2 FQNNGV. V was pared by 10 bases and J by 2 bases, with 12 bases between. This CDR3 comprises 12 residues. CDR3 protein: CATRGATYEQYF. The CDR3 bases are TGTGCCACCCGGGGCGCCACCTACGAGCAGTACTTC.

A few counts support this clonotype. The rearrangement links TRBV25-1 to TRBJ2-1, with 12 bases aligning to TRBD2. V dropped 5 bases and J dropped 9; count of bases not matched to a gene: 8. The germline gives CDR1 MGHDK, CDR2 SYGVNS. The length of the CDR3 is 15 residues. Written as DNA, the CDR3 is TGTGCCAGCAGTTGGGCTAGCGGGAGGGCCAGTGAGCAGTTCTTC. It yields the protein CASSWASGRASEQFF.

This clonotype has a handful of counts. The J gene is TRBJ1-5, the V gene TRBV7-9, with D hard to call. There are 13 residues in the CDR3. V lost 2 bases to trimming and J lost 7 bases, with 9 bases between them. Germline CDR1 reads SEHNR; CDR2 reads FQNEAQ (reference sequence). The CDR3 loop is CASSLYADQPQHF. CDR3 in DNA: TGTGCCAGCAGCTTATATGCGGACCAGCCCCAGCATTTT.

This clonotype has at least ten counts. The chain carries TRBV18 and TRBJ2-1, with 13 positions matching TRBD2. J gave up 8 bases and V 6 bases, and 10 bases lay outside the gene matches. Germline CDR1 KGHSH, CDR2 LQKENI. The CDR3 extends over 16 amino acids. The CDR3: CASSRRTSGSNDEQFF. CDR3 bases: TGTGCCAGCTCTCGGCGGACTAGCGGGAGTAATGATGAGCAGTTCTTC.

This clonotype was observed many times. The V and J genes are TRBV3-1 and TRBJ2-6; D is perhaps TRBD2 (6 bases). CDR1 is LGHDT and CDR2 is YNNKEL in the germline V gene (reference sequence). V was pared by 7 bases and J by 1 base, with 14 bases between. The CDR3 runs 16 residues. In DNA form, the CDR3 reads TGTGCCAGCAACCATTTTGGGACTTCTGGGGCCAACGTCCTGACTTTC. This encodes CASNHFGTSGANVLTF.

Here the CDR3 reads CAISGLGMVVEQYF. DNA of the CDR3: TGTGCCATCAGTGGGTTAGGGATGGTGGTGGAGCAGTACTTC. The chain is built from TRBV10-3 and TRBJ2-7, with D unclear. Germline V gene data show CDR1 as ENHRY and CDR2 as SYGVKD. The CDR3 contains 14 residues. V gave up 4 bases and J gave up 7 bases, with 17 bases separating them.

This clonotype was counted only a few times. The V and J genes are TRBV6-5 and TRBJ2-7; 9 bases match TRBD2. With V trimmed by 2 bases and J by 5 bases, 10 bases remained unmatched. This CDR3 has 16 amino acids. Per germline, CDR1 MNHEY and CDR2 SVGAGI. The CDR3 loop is CASSYALASGKDEQYF. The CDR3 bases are TGTGCCAGCAGTTACGCCCTGGCTAGCGGGAAGGACGAGCAGTACTTC.